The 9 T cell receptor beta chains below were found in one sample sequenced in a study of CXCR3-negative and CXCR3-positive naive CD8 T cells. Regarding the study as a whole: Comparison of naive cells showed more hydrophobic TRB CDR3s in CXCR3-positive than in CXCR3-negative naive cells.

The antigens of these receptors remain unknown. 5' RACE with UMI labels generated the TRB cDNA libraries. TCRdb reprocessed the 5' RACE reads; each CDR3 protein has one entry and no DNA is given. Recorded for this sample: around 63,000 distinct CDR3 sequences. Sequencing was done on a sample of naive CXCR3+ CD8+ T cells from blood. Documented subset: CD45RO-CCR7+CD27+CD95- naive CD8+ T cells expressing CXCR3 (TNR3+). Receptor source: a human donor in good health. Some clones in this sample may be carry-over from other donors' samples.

The CDR3 loop reads CASSPGQGTEAFF. V gene TRBV12-3 or TRBV12-4 combines with J gene TRBJ1-1; no DNA is available, so the TRBD1 call from TCRdb remains unchecked. CDR3 length: 13 residues.

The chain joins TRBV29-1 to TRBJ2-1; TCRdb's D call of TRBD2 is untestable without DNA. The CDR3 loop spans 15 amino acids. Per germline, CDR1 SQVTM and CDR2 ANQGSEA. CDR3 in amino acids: CSVGLLLETYNEQFF.

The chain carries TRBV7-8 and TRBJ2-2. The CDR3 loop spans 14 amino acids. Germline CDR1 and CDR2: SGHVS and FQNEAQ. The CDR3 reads CASSWTVNTGELFF.

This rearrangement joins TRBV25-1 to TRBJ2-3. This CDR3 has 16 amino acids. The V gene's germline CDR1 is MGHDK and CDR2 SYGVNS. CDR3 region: CASSESPGSYTDTQYF.

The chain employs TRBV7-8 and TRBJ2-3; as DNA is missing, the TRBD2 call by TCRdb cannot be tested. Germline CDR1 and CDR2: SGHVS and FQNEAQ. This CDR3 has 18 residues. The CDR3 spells CASSTPASSGDPADTQYF. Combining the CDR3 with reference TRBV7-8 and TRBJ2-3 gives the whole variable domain GAGVSQSPRYKVAKRGQDVALRCDPISGHVSLFWYQQALGQGPEFLTYFQNEAQLDKSGLPSDRFFAERPEGSVSTLKIQRTQQEDSAVYLCASSTPASSGDPADTQYFGPGTRLTVL.

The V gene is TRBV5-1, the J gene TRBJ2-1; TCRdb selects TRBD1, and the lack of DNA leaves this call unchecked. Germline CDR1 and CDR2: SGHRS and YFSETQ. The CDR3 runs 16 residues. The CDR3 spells CASSGAARQGWGEQFF.

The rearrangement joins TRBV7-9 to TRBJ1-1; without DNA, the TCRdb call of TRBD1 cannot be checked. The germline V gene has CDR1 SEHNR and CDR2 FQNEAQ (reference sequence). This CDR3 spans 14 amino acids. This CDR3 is CASSTWTEFTEAFF.

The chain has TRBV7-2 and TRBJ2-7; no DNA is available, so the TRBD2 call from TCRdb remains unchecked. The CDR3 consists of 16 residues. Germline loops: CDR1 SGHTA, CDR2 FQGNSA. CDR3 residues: CASSLSLSGGTYEQYF.

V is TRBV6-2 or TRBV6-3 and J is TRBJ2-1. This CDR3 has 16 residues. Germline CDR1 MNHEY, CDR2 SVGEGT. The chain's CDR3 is CASSYPTSGNYNEQFF.